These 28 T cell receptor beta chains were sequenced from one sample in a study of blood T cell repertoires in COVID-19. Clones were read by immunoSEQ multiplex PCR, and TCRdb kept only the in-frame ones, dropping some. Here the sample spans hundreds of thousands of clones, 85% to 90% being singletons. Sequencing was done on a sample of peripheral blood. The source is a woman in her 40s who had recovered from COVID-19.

The CDR3 sequence is CASSLDRGTRPFF. Written as DNA, the CDR3 is TGCGCCAGCAGCCTGGATCGAGGGACAAGGCCTTTCTTT. This chain links TRBV5-1 with TRBJ1-1; tentatively, D is TRBD1 (6 bases). This CDR3 is 13 amino acids long. V shed 4 bases and J shed 12 bases, with 19 bases lying between them. Looked up from germline, CDR1 is SGHRS and CDR2 is YFSETQ. The variable domain in full, with the rest retrieved from reference TRBV5-1 and TRBJ1-1, is KAGVTQTPRYLIKTRGQQVTLSCSPISGHRSVSWYQQTPGQGLQFLFEYFSETQRNKGNFPGRFSGRQFSNSRSEMNVSTLELGDSALYLCASSLDRGTRPFFGQGTRLTVV.

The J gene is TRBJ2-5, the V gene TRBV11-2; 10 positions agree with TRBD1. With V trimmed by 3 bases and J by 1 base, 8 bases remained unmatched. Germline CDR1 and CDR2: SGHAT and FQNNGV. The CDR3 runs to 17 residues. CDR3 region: CASSLRDRGISQETQYF. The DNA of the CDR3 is TGTGCCAGCAGCTTGAGGGACAGGGGAATAAGCCAAGAGACCCAGTACTTC. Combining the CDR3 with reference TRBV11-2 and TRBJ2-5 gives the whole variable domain EAGVAQSPRYKIIEKRQSVAFWCNPISGHATLYWYQQILGQGPKLLIQFQNNGVVDDSQLPKDRFSAERLKGVDSTLKIQPAKLEDSAVYLCASSLRDRGISQETQYFGPGTRLLVL.

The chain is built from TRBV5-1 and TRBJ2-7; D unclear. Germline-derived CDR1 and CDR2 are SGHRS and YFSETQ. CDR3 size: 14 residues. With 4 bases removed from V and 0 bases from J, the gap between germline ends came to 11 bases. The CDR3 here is CASSHPRVSYEQYF. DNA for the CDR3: TGCGCCAGCAGCCACCCCCGCGTCTCCTACGAGCAGTACTTC.

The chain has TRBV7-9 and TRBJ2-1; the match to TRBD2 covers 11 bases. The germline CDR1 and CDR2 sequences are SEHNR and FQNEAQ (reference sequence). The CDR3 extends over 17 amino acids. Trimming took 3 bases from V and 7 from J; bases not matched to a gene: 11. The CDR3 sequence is CASSFRLAGLGENEQFF. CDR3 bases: TGTGCCAGCAGCTTTAGACTAGCGGGGCTAGGGGAGAATGAGCAGTTCTTC.

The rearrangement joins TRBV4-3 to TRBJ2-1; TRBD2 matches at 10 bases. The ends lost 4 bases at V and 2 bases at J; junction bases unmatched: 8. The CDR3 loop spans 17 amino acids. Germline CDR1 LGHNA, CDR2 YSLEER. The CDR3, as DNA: TGCGCCAGCAGCCGGAATCTAGCGGGGGTTCCCTACAATGAGCAGTTCTTC. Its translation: CASSRNLAGVPYNEQFF.

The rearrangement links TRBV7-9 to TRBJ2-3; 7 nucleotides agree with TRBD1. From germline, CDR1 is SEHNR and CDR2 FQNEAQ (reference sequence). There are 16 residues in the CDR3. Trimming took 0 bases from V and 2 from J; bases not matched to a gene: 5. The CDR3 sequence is CASSLAGTANTDTQYF. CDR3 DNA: TGTGCCAGCAGCTTAGCGGGGACAGCTAACACAGATACGCAGTATTTT. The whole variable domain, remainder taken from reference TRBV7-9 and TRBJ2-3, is DTGVSQNPRHKITKRGQNVTFRCDPISEHNRLYWYRQTLGQGPEFLTYFQNEAQLEKSRLLSDRFSAERPKGSFSTLEIQRTEQGDSAMYLCASSLAGTANTDTQYFGPGTRLTVL.

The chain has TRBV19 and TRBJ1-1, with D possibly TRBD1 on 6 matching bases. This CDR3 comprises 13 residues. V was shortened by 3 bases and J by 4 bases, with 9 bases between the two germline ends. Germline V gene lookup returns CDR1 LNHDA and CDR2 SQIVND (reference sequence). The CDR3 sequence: CASSIRQATEAFF. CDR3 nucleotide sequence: TGTGCCAGTAGTATCCGACAGGCCACTGAAGCTTTCTTT.

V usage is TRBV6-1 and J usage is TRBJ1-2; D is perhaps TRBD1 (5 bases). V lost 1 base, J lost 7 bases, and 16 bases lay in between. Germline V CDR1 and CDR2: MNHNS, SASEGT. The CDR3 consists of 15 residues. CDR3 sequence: CASSEGGWGKGGYTF. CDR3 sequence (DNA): TGTGCCAGCAGTGAAGGGGGCTGGGGAAAGGGTGGCTACACCTTC.

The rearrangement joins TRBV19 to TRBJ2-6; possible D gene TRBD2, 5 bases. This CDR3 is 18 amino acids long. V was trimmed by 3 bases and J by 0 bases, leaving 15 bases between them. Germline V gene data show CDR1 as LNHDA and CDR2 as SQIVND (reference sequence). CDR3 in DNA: TGTGCCAGTAGTATGGGAACCAGGAGGTTCTCTGGGGCCAACGTCCTGACTTTC. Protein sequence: CASSMGTRRFSGANVLTF.

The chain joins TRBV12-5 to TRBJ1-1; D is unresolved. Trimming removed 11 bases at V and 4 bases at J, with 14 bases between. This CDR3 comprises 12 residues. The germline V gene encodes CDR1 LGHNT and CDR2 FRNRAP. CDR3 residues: CAGSYEGTEAFF. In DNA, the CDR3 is TGTGCTGGTTCCTACGAGGGCACTGAAGCTTTCTTT.

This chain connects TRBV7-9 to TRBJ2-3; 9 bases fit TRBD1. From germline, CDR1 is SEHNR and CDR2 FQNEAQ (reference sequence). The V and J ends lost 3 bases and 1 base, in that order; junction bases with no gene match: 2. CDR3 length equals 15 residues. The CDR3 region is CASSFRDRGTDTQYF. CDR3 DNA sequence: TGTGCCAGCAGCTTCCGGGACAGGGGCACAGATACGCAGTATTTT.

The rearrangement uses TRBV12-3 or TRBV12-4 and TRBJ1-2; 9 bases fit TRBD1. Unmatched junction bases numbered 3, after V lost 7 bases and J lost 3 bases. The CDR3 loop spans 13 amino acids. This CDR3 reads CASNTGGDYGYTF. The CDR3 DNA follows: TGTGCCAGCAACACAGGGGGCGACTATGGCTACACCTTC.

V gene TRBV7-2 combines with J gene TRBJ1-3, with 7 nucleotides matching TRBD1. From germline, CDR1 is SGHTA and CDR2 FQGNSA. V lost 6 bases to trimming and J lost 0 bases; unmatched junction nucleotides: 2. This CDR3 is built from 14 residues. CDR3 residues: CASSRDSSGNTIYF. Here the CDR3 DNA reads TGTGCCAGCAGTCGGGACAGCTCTGGAAACACCATATATTTT. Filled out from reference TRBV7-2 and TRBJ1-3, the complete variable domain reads GAGVSQSPSNKVTEKGKDVELRCDPISGHTALYWYRQSLGQGLEFLIYFQGNSAPDKSGLPSDRFSAERTGGSVSTLTIQRTQQEDSAVYLCASSRDSSGNTIYFGEGSWLTVV.

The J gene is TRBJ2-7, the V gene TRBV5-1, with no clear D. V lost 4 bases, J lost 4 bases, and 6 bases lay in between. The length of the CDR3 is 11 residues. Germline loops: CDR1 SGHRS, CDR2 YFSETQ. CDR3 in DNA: TGCGCCAGCAGCGCAGGATACGAGCAGTACTTC. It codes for CASSAGYEQYF.

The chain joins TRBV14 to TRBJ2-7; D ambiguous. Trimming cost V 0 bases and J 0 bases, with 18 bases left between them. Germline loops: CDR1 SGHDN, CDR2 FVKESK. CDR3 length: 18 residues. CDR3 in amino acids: CASSQDSTISPSSYEQYF. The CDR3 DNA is TGTGCCAGCAGCCAAGATAGTACCATCTCCCCTAGCTCCTACGAGCAGTACTTC.

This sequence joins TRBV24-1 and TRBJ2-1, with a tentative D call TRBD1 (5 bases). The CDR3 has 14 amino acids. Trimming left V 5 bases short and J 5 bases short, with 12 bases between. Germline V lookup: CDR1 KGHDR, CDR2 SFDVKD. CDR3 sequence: CATSARTPNNEQFF. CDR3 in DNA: TGTGCCACCAGTGCCCGGACACCGAACAATGAGCAGTTCTTC.

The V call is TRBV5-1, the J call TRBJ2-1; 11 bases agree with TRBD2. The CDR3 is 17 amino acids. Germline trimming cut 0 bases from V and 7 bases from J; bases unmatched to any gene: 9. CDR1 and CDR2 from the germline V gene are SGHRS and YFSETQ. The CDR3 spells CASSLVLAGGLWNEQFF. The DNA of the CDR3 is TGCGCCAGCAGCTTGGTGCTAGCGGGGGGCCTTTGGAATGAGCAGTTCTTC.

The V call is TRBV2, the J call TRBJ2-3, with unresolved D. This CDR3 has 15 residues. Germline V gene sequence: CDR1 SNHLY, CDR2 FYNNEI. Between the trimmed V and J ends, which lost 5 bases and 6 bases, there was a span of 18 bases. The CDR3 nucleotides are TGTGCCAGCAGTCGAAAGAAGGCTCTCGGGGATACGCAGTATTTT. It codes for CASSRKKALGDTQYF. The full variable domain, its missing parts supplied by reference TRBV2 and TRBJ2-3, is EPEVTQTPSHQVTQMGQEVILRCVPISNHLYFYWYRQILGQKVEFLVSFYNNEISEKSEIFDDQFSVERPDGSNFTLKIRSTKLEDSAMYFCASSRKKALGDTQYFGPGTRLTVL.

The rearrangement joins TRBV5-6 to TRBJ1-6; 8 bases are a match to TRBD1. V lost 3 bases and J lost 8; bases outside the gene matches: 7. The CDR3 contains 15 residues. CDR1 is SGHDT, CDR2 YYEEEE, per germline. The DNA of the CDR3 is TGTGCCAGCAGCTCAATAAAGACAGGGGATTCACCCCTCCACTTT. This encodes CASSSIKTGDSPLHF.

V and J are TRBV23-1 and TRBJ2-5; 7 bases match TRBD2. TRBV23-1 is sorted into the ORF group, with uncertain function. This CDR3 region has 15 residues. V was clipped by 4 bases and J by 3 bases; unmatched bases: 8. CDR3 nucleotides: TGCGCCAGCAGTCCGAGCGGGGACGAAAAAGAGACCCAGTACTTC. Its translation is CASSPSGDEKETQYF.

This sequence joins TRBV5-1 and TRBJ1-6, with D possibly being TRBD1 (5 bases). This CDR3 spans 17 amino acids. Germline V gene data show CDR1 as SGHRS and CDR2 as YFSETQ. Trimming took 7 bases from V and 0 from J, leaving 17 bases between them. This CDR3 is CASWGGEGSSYNSPLHF. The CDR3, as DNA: TGCGCCAGCTGGGGGGGTGAGGGAAGCTCCTATAATTCACCCCTCCACTTT.

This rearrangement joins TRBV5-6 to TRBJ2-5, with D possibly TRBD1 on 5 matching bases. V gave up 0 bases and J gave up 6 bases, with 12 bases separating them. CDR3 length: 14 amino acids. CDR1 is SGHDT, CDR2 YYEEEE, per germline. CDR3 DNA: TGTGCCAGCAGCTTGGCCGCAGGGCGGAAGACCCAGTACTTC. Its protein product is CASSLAAGRKTQYF. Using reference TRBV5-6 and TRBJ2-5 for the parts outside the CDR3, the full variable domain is DAGVTQSPTHLIKTRGQQVTLRCSPKSGHDTVSWYQQALGQGPQFIFQYYEEEERQRGNFPDRFSGHQFPNYSSELNVNALLLGDSALYLCASSLAAGRKTQYFGPGTRLLVL.

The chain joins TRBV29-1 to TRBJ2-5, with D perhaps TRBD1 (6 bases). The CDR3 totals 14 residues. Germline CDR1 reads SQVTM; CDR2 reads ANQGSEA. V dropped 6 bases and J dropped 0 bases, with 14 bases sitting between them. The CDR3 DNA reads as TGCAGCGTGACGACAGGCAACTACCAAGAGACCCAGTACTTC. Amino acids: CSVTTGNYQETQYF.

The CDR3 sequence: CSVGSGTEAFF. CDR3 coding DNA: TGCAGCGTAGGGAGCGGAACTGAAGCTTTCTTT. The chain joins TRBV29-1 to TRBJ1-1, with D unresolved. The germline V gene has CDR1 SQVTM and CDR2 ANQGSEA. The CDR3 sequence is 11 residues long. V lost 6 bases, J lost 5 bases, and 10 bases lay in between.

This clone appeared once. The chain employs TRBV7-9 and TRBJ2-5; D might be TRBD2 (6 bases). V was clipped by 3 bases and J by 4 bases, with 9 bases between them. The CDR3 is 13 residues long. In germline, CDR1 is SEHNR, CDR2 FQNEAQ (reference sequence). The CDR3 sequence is CASSFRSGETQYF. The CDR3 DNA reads TGTGCCAGCAGCTTCCGTAGCGGAGAGACCCAGTACTTC.

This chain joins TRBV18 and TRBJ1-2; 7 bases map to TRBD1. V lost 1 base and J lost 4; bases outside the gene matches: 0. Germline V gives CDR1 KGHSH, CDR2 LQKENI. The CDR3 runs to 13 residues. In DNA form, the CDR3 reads TGTGCCAGCTCACCACGACAGGGCTATGGCTACACCTTC. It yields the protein CASSPRQGYGYTF.

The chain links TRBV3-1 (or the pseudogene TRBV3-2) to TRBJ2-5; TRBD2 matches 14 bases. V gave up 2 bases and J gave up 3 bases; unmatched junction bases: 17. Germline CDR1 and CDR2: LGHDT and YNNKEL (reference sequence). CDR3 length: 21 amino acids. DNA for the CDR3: TGTGCCAGCAGCCAAATTCCCCTCGGACTAGCGGGGGGCCAATCAGAAGAGACCCAGTACTTC. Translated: CASSQIPLGLAGGQSEETQYF.

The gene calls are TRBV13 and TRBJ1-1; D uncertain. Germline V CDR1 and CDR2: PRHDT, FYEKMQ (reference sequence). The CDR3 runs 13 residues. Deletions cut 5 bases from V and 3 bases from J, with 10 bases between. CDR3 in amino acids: CASSRPVYTEAFF. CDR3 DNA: TGTGCCAGCAGCCGTCCGGTCTACACTGAAGCTTTCTTT.